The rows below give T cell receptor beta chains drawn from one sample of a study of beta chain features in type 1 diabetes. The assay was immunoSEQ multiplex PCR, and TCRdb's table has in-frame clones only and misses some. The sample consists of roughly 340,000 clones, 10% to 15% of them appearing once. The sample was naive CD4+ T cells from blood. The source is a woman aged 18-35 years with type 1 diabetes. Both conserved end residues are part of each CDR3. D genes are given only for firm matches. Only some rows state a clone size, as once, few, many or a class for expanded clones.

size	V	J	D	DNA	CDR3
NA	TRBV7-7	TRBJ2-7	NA	TGTGCTAGCAGCCCCCCCGGGAGTTACGAGCAGTACTTC	CASSPPGSYEQYF
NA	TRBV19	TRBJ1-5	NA	TGTGCCAGTAGGGGGCCTCAGCCCCAGCATTTT	CASRGPQPQHF
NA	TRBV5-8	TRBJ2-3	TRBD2	TGTGCCAGCAAAGGGCCCGAACTAGCGGGGAGGAATACGCAGTATTTT	CASKGPELAGRNTQYF
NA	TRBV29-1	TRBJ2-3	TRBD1	TGCAGCGCTGGTAGGACAGGGTCGAACACAGATACGCAGTATTTT	CSAGRTGSNTDTQYF
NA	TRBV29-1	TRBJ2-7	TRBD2	TGCAGCGTTGAAGGACTAGCCGGTGGCGAGCAGTACTTC	CSVEGLAGGEQYF
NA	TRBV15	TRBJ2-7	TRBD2	TGTGCCACCAGTAAGGTAGCGGGAACCAACGAGCAGTACTTC	CATSKVAGTNEQYF
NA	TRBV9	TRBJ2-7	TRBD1	TGTGCCAGCAGCGTAGAAGGACAGGGGTCCTACGAGCAGTACTTC	CASSVEGQGSYEQYF
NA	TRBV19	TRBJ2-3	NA	TGTGCCAGTAGTATCGGTGCCCGACTCACAGATACGCAGTATTTT	CASSIGARLTDTQYF
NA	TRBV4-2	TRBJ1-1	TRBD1	TGTGCCAGCAGCCAAGAGGGACAGGCAAACACTGAAGCTTTCTTT	CASSQEGQANTEAFF
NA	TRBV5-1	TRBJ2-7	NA	TGCGCCAGCAGCTTAGGACAGAGCGGCTACGAGCAGTACTTC	CASSLGQSGYEQYF
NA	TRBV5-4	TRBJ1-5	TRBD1	TGTGCCAGCAGCTTTAACCTAGGACAGGGGGAACATTTT	CASSFNLGQGEHF
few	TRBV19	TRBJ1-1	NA	TGTGCCAGTAAGCTCAGGGGAACTGAAGCTTTCTTT	CASKLRGTEAFF
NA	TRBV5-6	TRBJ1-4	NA	TGTGCCAGCAGCTCTGGACTAAGAGAAAAACTGTTTTTT	CASSSGLREKLFF
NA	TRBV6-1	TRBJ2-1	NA	TGTGCCAGCGGTAGCGGATACAATGAGCAGTTCTTC	CASGSGYNEQFF
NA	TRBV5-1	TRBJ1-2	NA	TGCGCCAGCAGCGGGGACACCTATGGCTACACCTTC	CASSGDTYGYTF
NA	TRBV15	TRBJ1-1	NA	TGTGCCACCAGCAGAGTGAACACCCCCACTGAAGCTTTCTTT	CATSRVNTPTEAFF
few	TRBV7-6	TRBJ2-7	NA	TGTGCCAGCAGCTTACCCGGGGTCTACGAGCAGTACTTC	CASSLPGVYEQYF
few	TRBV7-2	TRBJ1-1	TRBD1	TGTGCCAGCAGCGCCCCACGGGACAGGCAGATGAACACTGAAGCTTTCTTT	CASSAPRDRQMNTEAFF
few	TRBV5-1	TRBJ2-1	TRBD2	TGCGCCAGCAGCTTGGCCGCTAGCGGGAGGTACATGGGAGACAATGAGCAGTTCTTC	CASSLAASGRYMGDNEQFF
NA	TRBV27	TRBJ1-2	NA	TGTGCCAGCTCAGGAACAGGCTATGGCTACACCTTC	CASSGTGYGYTF
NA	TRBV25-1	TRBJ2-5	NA	TGTGCCAGCACCCCGGGAGAGACCCAGTACTTC	CASTPGETQYF
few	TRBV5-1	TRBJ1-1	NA	TGCGCCAGCAGCTTTGGCGGGACGAGAACTGAAGCTTTCTTT	CASSFGGTRTEAFF
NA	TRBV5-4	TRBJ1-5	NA	TGTGCCAGCAGCCTGGGAGGACAGTCCAATCAGCCCCAGCATTTT	CASSLGGQSNQPQHF
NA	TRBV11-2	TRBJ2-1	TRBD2	TGTGCCAGCAGCTTAGCTAGCGGGGGTTACAATGAGCAGTTCTTC	CASSLASGGYNEQFF
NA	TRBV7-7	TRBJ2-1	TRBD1	TGTGCTAGCAGCTCCCTGGCAGGGGGCTCCTACAATGAGCAGTTCTTC	CASSSLAGGSYNEQFF
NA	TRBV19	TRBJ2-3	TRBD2	TGTGCCAGTAGTAGGGCTAGCGGACGCACAGATACGCAGTATTTT	CASSRASGRTDTQYF
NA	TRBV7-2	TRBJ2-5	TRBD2	TGTGCCAGCAGCTTAGGCGGGGGGGGAGAGACCCAGTACTTC	CASSLGGGGETQYF
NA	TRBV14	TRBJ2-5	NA	TGTGCCAGCAGCTGGGCCTTCCAAGAGACCCAGTACTTC	CASSWAFQETQYF
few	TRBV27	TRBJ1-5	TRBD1	TGTGCCAGCAGTACCCAGGGGGGACAGCCCCAGCATTTT	CASSTQGGQPQHF
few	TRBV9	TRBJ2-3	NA	TGTGCCAGCAGCACCCGGGGACTTCCCGTTTTCACAGATACGCAGTATTTT	CASSTRGLPVFTDTQYF
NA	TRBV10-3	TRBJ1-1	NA	TGTGCCATCGGGGGGGTGAACACTGAAGCTTTCTTT	CAIGGVNTEAFF
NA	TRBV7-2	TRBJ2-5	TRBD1	TGTGCCAGCAGCTCCGGACAGGGGGCTGGAAAGACCCAGTACTTC	CASSSGQGAGKTQYF
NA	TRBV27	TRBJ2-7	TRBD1	TGTGCCAGCAGTTTGGGGACAGGGCTATACGAGCAGTACTTC	CASSLGTGLYEQYF
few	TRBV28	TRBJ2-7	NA	TGTGCCAGCAGTCCCCTGGATCGGGATCTGATCGGGCAGTACTTC	CASSPLDRDLIGQYF
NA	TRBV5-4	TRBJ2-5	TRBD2	TGTGCCAGCAGGTTGAGAGCCGGCGGGAGGCTTCAAGAGACCCAGTACTTC	CASRLRAGGRLQETQYF
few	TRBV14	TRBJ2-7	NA	TGTGCCAGCAGCCACCCGGGGGACGCCTACGAGCAGTACTTC	CASSHPGDAYEQYF
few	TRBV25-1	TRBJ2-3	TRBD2	TGTGCCAGCAAACTAGCGGGAGCCGATACGCAGTATTTT	CASKLAGADTQYF
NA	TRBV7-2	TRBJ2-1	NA	TGTGCCAGCAGCTACGGGACACCCTCTGAGCAGTTCTTC	CASSYGTPSEQFF
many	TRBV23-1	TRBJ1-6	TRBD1	TGCGCCAGCAGCCTAGGACAGGGGGGCCGTTCACCCCTCCACTTT	CASSLGQGGRSPLHF